The clone carrying this TCR beta chain was seen a handful of times. The germline V and J ends were trimmed by 4 bases and 12 bases, with 19 bases remaining between them. Germline loops: CDR1 MNHEY, CDR2 SMNVEV (reference sequence). The CDR3 runs to 15 residues. A TCRbeta library incorporating unique molecular identifiers was prepared. TCRdb re-called the PCR reads with MiXCR, one entry per CDR3 protein. The profile shows approximately 340,000 distinct CDR3 sequences, 10% of them singletons. The data were taken from a study of T-cell reconstitution after alpha-beta-depleted transplantation in children.

The V call is TRBV27, the J call TRBJ1-6, with D unresolved. The receptor's source is a human donor who donated a stem cell graft to a child with acute lymphoblastic leukemia. Source: PBMCs from the stem cell graft donor, taken from the stem cell graft. The CDR3 sequence is CASSSNRPGVEPLHF. CDR3 coding DNA: TGTGCCAGCAGTTCCAACCGACCGGGAGTGGAACCCCTCCACTTT.